The TCR beta chain described here comes from a study of blood T cell repertoires in COVID-19. There are 16 residues in the CDR3. Trimming removed 0 bases from V and 2 bases from J; junction bases left unmatched: 2. Germline values: CDR1 SGHKS, CDR2 YYEKEE (reference sequence). Clones were read by immunoSEQ multiplex PCR, and TCRdb kept only the in-frame ones, dropping some. This table holds nearly 110,000 clones, 71% found once. This sequence was found in a human donor with acute or convalescent COVID-19. The donor label of this sample is uncertain. Sequencing was carried out using peripheral blood. The chain has TRBV5-5 and TRBJ2-3; the match to TRBD2 covers 11 bases. The DNA of the CDR3 is TGTGCCAGCAGCTTGGCACTAGCGGGGGCCACAGATACGCAGTATTTT. Translation: CASSLALAGATDTQYF.